The next 22 T cell receptor beta chains were all read from a single sample in a study of cytomegalovirus exposure and HLA in healthy donors. Primers for the PCR totalled 60 Vbeta and 13 Jbeta. Data came from immunoSEQ multiplex PCR; TCRdb stores just in-frame clones and leaves some out. The table lists under 200,000 clones, about 79% of them singletons, with over 12% in the top ten. The sample comprised PBMCs. The receptors were gathered from a man over 45 in good health and CMV-seropositive.

There are a few counts of this clone. The chain recombines TRBV27 with TRBJ1-6; D is possibly TRBD1 (6 bases). Germline lookup yields CDR1 MNHEY and CDR2 SMNVEV (reference sequence). CDR3 size: 23 residues. Trimming removed 5 bases at V and 0 bases at J, with 32 bases between. The CDR3 region has the DNA TGTGCCAGCAGTCCGGGGGGGGCTAGTGAACTAATCCCCCTTCGCTCCTATAATTCACCCCTCCACTTT. Amino acids: CASSPGGASELIPLRSYNSPLHF.

Regarding this clone: The same CDR3 arises from other DNA sequences in this sample as well. The chain carries TRBV13 and TRBJ2-3, with TRBD1 identical over 8 bases. The ends lost 5 bases at V and 3 bases at J; junction bases unmatched: 10. In germline, CDR1 is PRHDT, CDR2 FYEKMQ (reference sequence). The CDR3 totals 16 residues. The CDR3 DNA reads TGTGCCAGCAGCCCCGGACAGGGAAGTATAACAGATACGCAGTATTTT. It is translated as CASSPGQGSITDTQYF.

The rearrangement joins TRBV5-5 to TRBJ1-1; D may be TRBD1 (6 bases). Trimming stripped 1 base from V and 0 bases from J, with 16 bases between. Per germline, CDR1 SGHKS and CDR2 YYEKEE (reference sequence). This CDR3 has 17 residues. CDR3 DNA sequence: TGTGCCAGCAGCTTGTGGGGGCGCCCAACGATGAACACTGAAGCTTTCTTT. This translates into CASSLWGRPTMNTEAFF.

The J gene is TRBJ2-7, the V gene TRBV6-1; perhaps TRBD2 as D (6 bases). V lost 7 bases to trimming and J lost 2 bases, with 15 bases between them. Germline CDR1 is MNHNS and CDR2 is SASEGT. The CDR3 is 14 amino acids. The CDR3 DNA follows: TGTGCCAGCATGGAGGGACCGCTGACCTACGAGCAGTACGTC. Translating it yields CASMEGPLTYEQYV.

The chain couples TRBV5-4 to TRBJ2-5; 7 bases are a match to TRBD1. The assigned J gene may be wrong: the sequence end matches TRBJ2-7 better. CDR1 is SGHNT and CDR2 is YYREEE in the germline V gene (reference sequence). The length of the CDR3 is 14 residues. CDR3 loop: CASSPPGTANEQYF. Written as DNA, the CDR3 is TGTGCCAGCAGCCCTCCCGGGACAGCGAACGAGCAGTACTTC.

The chain carries TRBV2 and TRBJ2-2; 7 bases are shared with TRBD2. The CDR3 has 13 amino acids. The germline gives CDR1 SNHLY, CDR2 FYNNEI. V trimming: 8 bases; J trimming: 2 bases; junction bases outside the gene matches: 2. The CDR3 region has the DNA TGTGCCAGCGGGGGACTAAACACCGGGGAGCTGTTTTTT. It translates to CASGGLNTGELFF.

V is TRBV27 and J is TRBJ2-1; 13 bases line up with TRBD2. V was pared by 6 bases and J by 8 bases, with 16 bases of the junction left unmatched. Germline CDR1 MNHEY, CDR2 SMNVEV (reference sequence). The CDR3 runs 18 residues. The CDR3 protein is CASRTSGGPNPLLHEQFF. The CDR3 DNA sequence: TGTGCCAGCAGGACTAGCGGGGGGCCCAACCCTCTTTTACATGAGCAGTTCTTC.

The chain couples TRBV2 to TRBJ2-2; 10 bases are shared with TRBD1. The J segment lost 7 bases and the V segment lost 5 bases, leaving 7 bases of the junction unmatched. Germline V gene data show CDR1 as SNHLY and CDR2 as FYNNEI. This CDR3 contains 15 residues. CDR3 in amino acids: CASSRDRGKIGELFF. For the CDR3, the DNA is TGTGCCAGCAGTCGGGACAGGGGAAAGATCGGGGAGCTGTTTTTT.

The V gene is TRBV4-2, the J gene TRBJ2-3; TRBD2 aligns across 12 bases. V shed 0 bases and J 2 bases; nucleotides not matched to a gene: 6. The CDR3 extends over 18 amino acids. The germline V gene has CDR1 LGHNA and CDR2 YNFKEQ. The CDR3 DNA reads as TGTGCCAGCAGCCAAGATAGGCTAGCGGGGGGGTACACAGATACGCAGTATTTT. This gives the protein CASSQDRLAGGYTDTQYF.

This clone was found once. The V call is TRBV5-1, the J call TRBJ1-3; a possible D gene is TRBD1 (5 bases). Germline CDR1 reads SGHRS; CDR2 reads YFSETQ. Trimming removed 4 bases at V and 5 bases at J, with 10 bases between. There are 13 residues in the CDR3. This chain's CDR3 is CASSEGHRNTIYF. Here the CDR3 DNA reads TGCGCCAGCAGCGAAGGACACCGAAACACCATATATTTT.

The chain uses TRBV4-2 and TRBJ2-3; 16 positions match TRBD2. This CDR3 region has 20 residues. V trimming: 4 bases; J trimming: 3 bases; junction bases outside the gene matches: 13. CDR1 and CDR2 (germline): LGHNA, YNFKEQ. CDR3 nucleotide sequence: TGTGCCAGCAGCCGGCGCCGAGGGACTAGCGGGGGGGCAGGGACAGATACGCAGTATTTT. It specifies CASSRRRGTSGGAGTDTQYF.

The gene calls are TRBV9 and TRBJ2-7, with TRBD1 matching 7 bases. With 3 bases clipped from V and 2 bases from J, the junction kept 5 bases outside the gene matches. Germline lookup yields CDR1 SGDLS and CDR2 YYNGEE. CDR3 length: 14 amino acids. CDR3 coding DNA: TGTGCCAGCAGCGCCCGGGACAGAGCCTACGAGCAGTACTTC. Its translation: CASSARDRAYEQYF.

V gene TRBV10-1 combines with J gene TRBJ2-3, with 7 bases that match TRBD2. Trimming at V came to 5 bases and at J to 0 bases, leaving 5 bases not matched to a gene. The CDR3 has 15 amino acids. Germline CDR1 is WNHNN and CDR2 is SYGVQD (reference sequence). CDR3 coding DNA: TGCGCCAGCAGTACGGGACTAAAGAGCACAGATACGCAGTATTTT. Translating it yields CASSTGLKSTDTQYF.

The rearrangement joins TRBV5-1 to TRBJ2-5, with TRBD2 matching over 9 bases. Germline V lookup: CDR1 SGHRS, CDR2 YFSETQ. The length of the CDR3 is 18 residues. Trimming removed 0 bases from V and 6 bases from J; junction bases left unmatched: 15. CDR3 in amino acids: CASSLGGCGGAWIKTQYF. CDR3 coding DNA: TGCGCCAGCAGCTTGGGGGGGTGCGGGGGGGCCTGGATAAAGACCCAGTACTTC.

This clone has a single count. V gene TRBV7-3 combines with J gene TRBJ1-2, with D perhaps TRBD1 (5 bases). V lost 4 bases, J lost 2 bases, and 14 bases lay in between. Germline-derived CDR1 and CDR2 are SGHTA and FQGTGA. The CDR3 covers 15 residues. CDR3 loop: CASSSDPWGNYGYTF. For the CDR3, the DNA is TGTGCCAGCAGCTCCGATCCCTGGGGCAACTATGGCTACACCTTC.

The rearrangement uses TRBV30 and TRBJ1-6, with D tentatively TRBD1 (6 bases). In germline, CDR1 is GTSNPN, CDR2 SVGIG (reference sequence). The CDR3 spans 15 residues. V was shortened by 3 bases and J by 8 bases, with 17 bases between the two germline ends. CDR3 nucleotides: TGTGCCTGGAGCATTAAGGGGGTCGCAGATTCACCCCTCCACTTT. As protein: CAWSIKGVADSPLHF.

The table lists this clone with a count of one. The V and J genes are TRBV7-9 and TRBJ1-2, with 11 bases matching TRBD1. The CDR3 length is 17 residues. Unmatched junction bases numbered 14, after V lost 5 bases and J lost 6 bases. The V gene's germline CDR1 is SEHNR and CDR2 FQNEAQ (reference sequence). CDR3 DNA sequence: TGTGCCAGCAGCCAGGAAAGGACAGGGGGCGCAGGCCATGGCTACACCTTC. Translating it yields CASSQERTGGAGHGYTF.

This chain links TRBV11-2 with TRBJ2-5, with D unclear. The germline V and J ends were trimmed by 4 bases and 0 bases, with 3 bases remaining between them. The CDR3 has 12 residues. Germline V gives CDR1 SGHAT, CDR2 FQNNGV. CDR3 loop: CASSSYQETQYF. The CDR3 DNA sequence: TGTGCCAGCAGCTCGTACCAAGAGACCCAGTACTTC.

In regard to this clone: The conserved phenylalanine or tryptophan is not found at the CDR3 terminus, so this likely reflects a read error. The DNA is left out, because the CDR3 cannot be placed on it with certainty; the CDR3 is given as TCRdb lists it. The chain employs TRBV2 and TRBJ1-2; the table assigns TRBD1, which was not confirmed against the DNA. CDR1 is SNHLY, CDR2 FYNNEI, per germline. The CDR3 has 10 residues if both end residues are counted. The CDR3 spells CASSAGIGLC.

The rearrangement links TRBV6-1 to TRBJ2-2; possibly TRBD2 for D (5 bases). The length of the CDR3 is 15 residues. The V end lost 3 bases, the J end lost 8 bases, and 16 bases lay between the germline ends. Germline loops: CDR1 MNHNS, CDR2 SASEGT. Here the CDR3 reads CASSEVEGTGGELFF. For the CDR3, the DNA is TGTGCCAGCAGTGAGGTTGAGGGAACGGGAGGGGAGCTGTTTTTT.

The V call is TRBV4-1, the J call TRBJ1-2, with TRBD1 matching 9 bases. CDR1 MGHRA and CDR2 YSYEKL come from the germline V gene. V shed 2 bases, J shed 5 bases, and the junction held 6 bases outside the gene matches. There are 15 residues in the CDR3. This CDR3 reads CASSQQGQGRYGYTF. CDR3 DNA: TGCGCCAGCAGCCAACAAGGACAGGGGCGATATGGCTACACCTTC.

This clone was observed a single time. The V call is TRBV7-9, the J call TRBJ1-5; D gene uncertain. This CDR3 is 13 amino acids long. Germline-derived CDR1 and CDR2 are SEHNR and FQNEAQ (reference sequence). V was shortened by 3 bases and J by 0 bases, with 3 bases between the two germline ends. Here the CDR3 DNA reads TGTGCCAGCAGCTTTCGTAGCAATCAGCCCCAGCATTTT. This encodes CASSFRSNQPQHF.